This passage covers 30 T cell receptor beta chains from one sample sequenced in a study of PD-1 blockade in classical Hodgkin lymphoma. Time point: cycle 4 day 1 (C4D1), after less than seven weeks of nivolumab. With no exception, relapse followed autologous stem cell transplantation in all patients, and brentuximab vedotin exposure varied. Measured with immunoSEQ multiplex PCR; TCRdb has only the in-frame clones, and not every one. The sample has more than 40,000 clones; approximately 80% are singletons. The input for sequencing was peripheral blood mononuclear cells (PBMCs), taken before the fourth cycle of nivolumab. The receptor source for this set is a human donor with classical Hodgkin lymphoma.

The chain is built from TRBV4-3 and TRBJ2-3; 9 bases line up with TRBD1. Germline V lookup: CDR1 LGHNA, CDR2 YSLEER. This CDR3 has 14 amino acids. J lost 3 bases, V lost 4 bases, and 2 bases had no gene match. The CDR3 coding sequence is TGCGCCAGCAGCCCAGGACAGGGGACAGATACGCAGTATTTT. It yields the protein CASSPGQGTDTQYF.

This chain connects TRBV28 to TRBJ2-2, with 9 bases identical to TRBD1. The germline V gene has CDR1 MDHEN and CDR2 SYDVKM. This CDR3 has 16 residues. V lost 5 bases, J lost 6 bases, and 10 bases stayed unmatched. The CDR3 sequence is CASSPGQGRVAGELFF. CDR3 DNA sequence: TGTGCCAGCAGTCCGGGACAGGGCAGGGTCGCCGGGGAGCTGTTTTTT. The full variable domain, in which reference TRBV28 and TRBJ2-2 provide the parts outside the CDR3, is DVKVTQSSRYLVKRTGEKVFLECVQDMDHENMFWYRQDPGLGLRLIYFSYDVKMKEKGDIPEGYSVSREKKERFSLILESASTNQTSMYLCASSPGQGRVAGELFFGEGSRLTVL.

The chain combines TRBV19 with TRBJ1-2; 12 bases line up with TRBD1. Germline V gene sequence: CDR1 LNHDA, CDR2 SQIVND (reference sequence). The CDR3 runs to 15 residues. After removal of 3 bases from V and 7 bases from J, the junction contained 6 bases not matched to a gene. The CDR3 region has the DNA TGTGCCAGTAGTATTTCGGGACAGGGGGCGACTGGCTACACCTTC. Residues: CASSISGQGATGYTF.

The V call is TRBV7-9, the J call TRBJ2-3; D uncertain. Trimming removed 5 bases from V and 2 bases from J, with 2 bases in between. The CDR3 is 11 residues long. CDR1 and CDR2 from the germline V gene are SEHNR and FQNEAQ (reference sequence). CDR3 DNA: TGTGCCAGCAGCCCCACAGATACGCAGTATTTT. Its translation is CASSPTDTQYF.

In its sample, this clone was seen many times. The chain employs TRBV12-5 and TRBJ1-1; D unclear. V gave up 1 base and J gave up 2 bases, with 5 bases separating them. CDR1 LGHNT and CDR2 FRNRAP come from the germline V gene. The CDR3 covers 13 residues. The CDR3: CASGLDGNTEAFF. Written as DNA, the CDR3 is TGTGCTAGTGGTTTGGACGGAAACACTGAAGCTTTCTTT.

Only one count was recorded for this clone. The chain uses TRBV7-8 and TRBJ2-1, with 7 nucleotides matching TRBD1. Germline assignment: CDR1 SGHVS and CDR2 FQNEAQ. V was clipped by 5 bases and J by 1 base; unmatched bases: 11. The CDR3 has 17 amino acids. CDR3 in DNA: TGTGCCAGCAGCACGATGACAGGGTACAGGTCCTACAATGAGCAGTTCTTC. Its translation: CASSTMTGYRSYNEQFF.

The chain employs TRBV9 and TRBJ2-7, with D perhaps TRBD2 (5 bases). The CDR3 is 16 amino acids. The germline V gene encodes CDR1 SGDLS and CDR2 YYNGEE. Trimming took off 4 bases at V and 0 bases at J, with 17 bases between the two ends. CDR3 sequence reads: CASSPRTDSFSYEQYF. The CDR3 nucleotides read TGTGCCAGCAGCCCACGGACTGATTCGTTCTCCTACGAGCAGTACTTC.

This clone was detected once. The chain is built from TRBV5-1 and TRBJ2-3; 12 nucleotides align to TRBD2. This CDR3 comprises 17 residues. The germline CDR1 and CDR2 sequences are SGHRS and YFSETQ. The ends lost 0 bases at V and 6 bases at J; junction bases unmatched: 8. CDR3 region: CASSLADTSGGMDTQYF. CDR3 bases: TGCGCCAGCAGCTTGGCCGATACTAGCGGGGGGATGGATACGCAGTATTTT.

This chain uses TRBV9 with TRBJ1-2; possible D gene TRBD1, 5 bases. Trimming took off 0 bases at V and 0 bases at J, with 9 bases between the two ends. This CDR3 contains 15 residues. Germline V lookup: CDR1 SGDLS, CDR2 YYNGEE. The CDR3 is CASSVAQGTNYGYTF. The CDR3 DNA is TGTGCCAGCAGCGTAGCCCAGGGCACTAACTATGGCTACACCTTC.

The chain recombines TRBV4-1 with TRBJ1-2; no clear D gene. V lost 5 bases, J lost 8 bases, and 21 bases lay in between. CDR1 MGHRA and CDR2 YSYEKL come from the germline V gene. This CDR3 is 15 amino acids long. The CDR3 sequence: CASSKKGPWVGGYTF. DNA of the CDR3: TGCGCCAGCAGCAAAAAAGGGCCGTGGGTTGGAGGCTACACCTTC.

Remarks on this clone: A junction end diverges from the germline sequence, so it may reflect a read error. The chain has TRBV11-2 and TRBJ1-1; D is possibly TRBD1 (5 bases). There are 13 residues in the CDR3. The V gene's germline CDR1 is SGHAT and CDR2 FQNNGV. CDR3 sequence (DNA): TGTGCCAGCACCTTATTCGGGACCACTGAAGCTTTCTTT. It specifies CASTLFGTTEAFF.

V is TRBV6-1 and J is TRBJ1-4; D is ambiguous. Trimming removed 0 bases at V and 3 bases at J, with 2 bases between. The germline gives CDR1 MNHNS, CDR2 SASEGT. CDR3 length: 13 residues. The CDR3: CASSEAPNEKLFF. The CDR3 DNA sequence: TGTGCCAGCAGTGAAGCACCTAATGAAAAACTGTTTTTT.

DNA of the CDR3: TGTGCCAGCAGCTTAGCCAGGGAAGGGTACACAGATACGCAGTATTTT. This codes for CASSLAREGYTDTQYF. The rearrangement joins TRBV13 to TRBJ2-3; possibly TRBD1 for D (5 bases). The V end was cut by 1 base, the J end by 2 bases, with 13 bases between. Per the germline V gene, CDR1 is PRHDT and CDR2 is FYEKMQ (reference sequence). CDR3 length: 16 amino acids.

This sequence joins TRBV27 and TRBJ1-1; D not resolved. Germline CDR1 is MNHEY and CDR2 is SMNVEV (reference sequence). CDR3 length equals 13 residues. V dropped 1 base and J dropped 4 bases, with 7 bases sitting between them. The DNA of the CDR3 is TGTGCCAGCAGTTTATACTACGCCACTGAAGCTTTCTTT. Its translation is CASSLYYATEAFF.

This rearrangement joins TRBV5-4 to TRBJ2-3; D gene unclear. CDR3 length equals 14 residues. Looked up from germline, CDR1 is SGHNT and CDR2 is YYREEE (reference sequence). V was shortened by 0 bases and J by 1 base, with 6 bases between the two germline ends. The CDR3 reads CASSLDFGTDTQYF. For the CDR3, the DNA is TGTGCCAGCAGCTTGGACTTTGGCACAGATACGCAGTATTTT.

This clone was observed once. This chain uses TRBV5-4 with TRBJ2-1; 12 positions agree with TRBD2. This CDR3 is built from 16 residues. Germline trimming cut 4 bases from V and 9 bases from J; bases unmatched to any gene: 11. The germline V gene encodes CDR1 SGHNT and CDR2 YYREEE (reference sequence). CDR3 DNA: TGTGCCAGCAGCCCTCGGCTAGCGGGGGGGCCTAGTGAGCAGTTCTTC. Its protein product is CASSPRLAGGPSEQFF.

This clone has a count of ten or more. V gene TRBV7-9 combines with J gene TRBJ1-6; D not resolved. The V end lost 6 bases, the J end lost 8 bases, and 11 bases lay between the germline ends. The CDR3 contains 13 residues. The germline CDR1 and CDR2 sequences are SEHNR and FQNEAQ (reference sequence). DNA for the CDR3: TGTGCCAGCAGTTTTGAAATGGATTCACCCCTCCACTTT. Amino acid sequence: CASSFEMDSPLHF.

V is TRBV18 and J is TRBJ2-1; 8 bases agree with TRBD2. The CDR3 length is 15 residues. Germline V gene lookup returns CDR1 KGHSH and CDR2 LQKENI. J lost 6 bases, V lost 10 bases, and 14 bases had no gene match. CDR3 nucleotides: TGTGCCATCGGGAGGGAGGGCCTTATGAGCAATGAGCAGTTCTTC. Encoded protein: CAIGREGLMSNEQFF.

In DNA, the CDR3 is TGTGCCAGTTCTCCGGGGACAGGGGGAGGGGAAAAACTGTTTTTT. Translating gives CASSPGTGGGEKLFF. V is TRBV19 and J is TRBJ1-4; TRBD1 matches 11 bases. CDR3 size: 15 residues. J lost 8 bases, V lost 8 bases, and 10 bases had no gene match. The germline V gene encodes CDR1 LNHDA and CDR2 SQIVND (reference sequence).

The chain links TRBV4-3 to TRBJ1-1, with TRBD1 identical over 7 bases. The germline gives CDR1 LGHNA, CDR2 YSLEER. Trimming removed 3 bases from V and 5 bases from J; junction bases left unmatched: 9. CDR3 length: 15 residues. CDR3 bases: TGCGCCAGCAGCCATCTTACAGGGGATACGACTGAAGCTTTCTTT. It is translated as CASSHLTGDTTEAFF.

This chain connects TRBV10-1 to TRBJ2-4; a possible D gene is TRBD1 (5 bases). Trimming pared 3 bases from V and 1 base from J, leaving 16 bases between. From germline, CDR1 is WNHNN and CDR2 SYGVQD (reference sequence). The CDR3 consists of 17 residues. The CDR3 DNA follows: TGCGCCAGCAGTGAATTCCGGGCAGGGATCGCCAAAAACATTCAGTACTTC. This gives the protein CASSEFRAGIAKNIQYF.

This clone was seen only once. The rearrangement joins TRBV9 to TRBJ1-1; TRBD1 is a possible D gene (6 bases). The germline V and J ends were trimmed by 3 bases and 7 bases, with 10 bases remaining between them. Germline CDR1 is SGDLS and CDR2 is YYNGEE. CDR3 length: 12 amino acids. CDR3 region: CASSARGDEAFF. CDR3 coding DNA: TGTGCCAGCAGCGCCAGGGGAGATGAAGCTTTCTTT.

The CDR3 coding sequence is TGTGCCATCAGTATTGGAACGGACAGAGGCTATGGCTACACCTTC. Translating it yields CAISIGTDRGYGYTF. V is TRBV10-3 and J is TRBJ1-2; D possibly corresponds to TRBD1 (6 bases). This CDR3 region has 15 residues. Trimming left V 5 bases short and J 4 bases short, with 17 bases between. CDR1 is ENHRY, CDR2 SYGVKD, per germline.

V usage is TRBV6-1 and J usage is TRBJ2-2; TRBD2 matches 8 bases. Per germline, CDR1 MNHNS and CDR2 SASEGT. This CDR3 has 14 amino acids. V lost 7 bases and J lost 3; bases outside the gene matches: 4. The CDR3 DNA reads TGTGCCAGCAAAACTAGCGGAGACACCGGGGAGCTGTTTTTT. As protein: CASKTSGDTGELFF.

The chain couples TRBV19 to TRBJ1-2; TRBD1 agrees at 8 bases. Per germline, CDR1 LNHDA and CDR2 SQIVND (reference sequence). V shed 4 bases and J 8 bases; nucleotides not matched to a gene: 21. CDR3 length equals 18 residues. CDR3 loop: CASSSPRPGTGDSLGYTF. CDR3 nucleotides: TGTGCCAGTAGTAGTCCTCGGCCGGGGACAGGTGACTCCCTCGGCTACACCTTC. The full variable domain, its missing parts supplied by reference TRBV19 and TRBJ1-2, is DGGITQSPKYLFRKEGQNVTLSCEQNLNHDAMYWYRQDPGQGLRLIYYSQIVNDFQKGDIAEGYSVSREKKESFPLTVTSAQKNPTAFYLCASSSPRPGTGDSLGYTFGSGTRLTVV.

The rearrangement uses TRBV7-3 and TRBJ2-2, with TRBD2 identical over 13 bases. The germline gives CDR1 SGHTA, CDR2 FQGTGA. Trimming at V came to 4 bases and at J to 6 bases, leaving 5 bases not matched to a gene. The CDR3 sequence is 16 residues long. In nucleotides, the CDR3 is TGTGCCAGCAGCTCCGGACTAGCGGGAGTTTCCGGGGAGCTGTTTTTT. This sequence encodes CASSSGLAGVSGELFF.

The J gene is TRBJ1-4, the V gene TRBV7-8; D not certain. Germline CDR1 SGHVS, CDR2 FQNEAQ. The CDR3 has 18 amino acids. V gave up 4 bases and J gave up 0 bases, with 18 bases separating them. Written as DNA, the CDR3 is TGTGCCAGCAGCTCGCGTCCTATGATTCATGCAACTAATGAAAAACTGTTTTTT. The encoded protein is CASSSRPMIHATNEKLFF.

The rearrangement joins TRBV4-2 to TRBJ1-6, with a weak D call TRBD1 (6 bases). Germline values: CDR1 LGHNA, CDR2 YNFKEQ. V gave up 1 base and J gave up 7 bases, with 11 bases separating them. CDR3 length: 15 residues. The CDR3 sequence is CASSQGGTGNSPLHF. In DNA, the CDR3 is TGTGCCAGCAGCCAAGGTGGCACAGGGAATTCACCCCTCCACTTT.

J is TRBJ2-5 and V is TRBV25-1; D gene uncertain. Trimming took off 2 bases at V and 0 bases at J, with 13 bases between the two ends. Germline lookup yields CDR1 MGHDK and CDR2 SYGVNS. The CDR3 spans 16 residues. CDR3 amino acids: CASSEIRHPYQETQYF. The CDR3 DNA follows: TGTGCCAGCAGTGAAATCAGACACCCGTACCAAGAGACCCAGTACTTC.

V and J are TRBV5-4 and TRBJ2-7; 11 nucleotides match TRBD2. Germline assignment: CDR1 SGHNT and CDR2 YYREEE (reference sequence). There are 17 residues in the CDR3. The V segment lost 5 bases and the J segment 0 bases; nucleotides outside the gene matches: 10. The CDR3 sequence: CASRDGTSGFSSYEQYF. The CDR3 region has the DNA TGTGCCAGCAGGGACGGGACTAGCGGTTTCAGCTCCTACGAGCAGTACTTC.